A selection of T cell receptor beta chains follows, all from one sample in a study of blood T cell repertoires in COVID-19. Here immunoSEQ multiplex PCR was the method, and the copy in TCRdb shows in-frame clones only, minus some. This table holds hundreds of thousands of clones, 85% to 90% found once. The sequenced sample consisted of PBMCs or T cells enriched from blood (not recorded which). The receptors were gathered from a man aged 25-45 years who had recovered from COVID-19. The CDR3 runs from the conserved cysteine through the conserved F or W. The D gene is left open where the match is weak. For some rows the clone size is stated as once, few or many, or as a class when expanded; others skip it.

abundance,d_gene,j_gene,v_gene,CDR3aa
-,-,TRBJ1-2,TRBV7-9,CASSLQDFYGYTF
-,TRBD1,TRBJ2-7,TRBV18,CASSRGQGFNEQYF
-,TRBD2,TRBJ2-3,TRBV19,CATASKRSGSTDTQYF
-,TRBD1,TRBJ2-5,TRBV7-9,CASSRGQVQETQYF
-,TRBD1,TRBJ1-4,TRBV7-9,CASRQGAGEKLFF
-,-,TRBJ1-5,TRBV5-1,CASSLQGDDQPQHF
-,-,TRBJ1-1,TRBV11-2,CASSWGVDTEAFF
-,TRBD1,TRBJ2-7,TRBV2,CATRNYQGATYEQYF
-,TRBD1,TRBJ1-4,TRBV3-1/TRBV3-2,CASSLRGQGDNEKLFF
-,TRBD2,TRBJ2-1,TRBV11-1,CASSRGTSVYNEQFF
-,TRBD2,TRBJ2-1,TRBV13,CASSLPSGPYNEQFF
once,TRBD2,TRBJ2-2,TRBV27,CASSTDGLAANTGELFF
-,-,TRBJ1-5,TRBV13,CASSLARGGQPQHF
-,TRBD1,TRBJ1-5,TRBV30,CAWSETGGEKPQHF
-,TRBD1,TRBJ2-7,TRBV2,CASSHRDRGQYF
few,-,TRBJ2-1,TRBV10-1,CASSLGTPSSYNEQFF
once,TRBD2,TRBJ2-7,TRBV5-4,CASSLGGGTYYEQYF
-,-,TRBJ2-3,TRBV9,CASSTRGDTDTQYF
-,-,TRBJ2-7,TRBV6-5,CATSQDFSYEQYF
-,-,TRBJ1-1,TRBV28,CASSIGGQTEAFF
-,TRBD2,TRBJ2-1,TRBV19,CASIWSGRPNEQFF